This T cell receptor (beta chain) was profiled in a study of CD8 T cells in Susac syndrome. For this clonotype: Its target is unknown.

Study outcomes and limitations: The study found that Susac CD8+ clonal expansion peaked in TEMRA cells and active patients.

The V gene lost 1 base and the J gene lost 5 bases, with 18 bases spanning the gap. Per the germline V gene, CDR1 is SNHLY and CDR2 is FYNNEI. The length of the CDR3 is 17 residues. Reverse transcription of roughly 0.45 to 1 ug RNA used random hexamers. The amplification used immunoSEQ multiplex PCR on TCR beta CDR3; it spanned 54 Vbeta and 13 Jbeta. Each CDR3 protein gets one entry after TCRdb re-called the immunoSEQ multiplex PCR reads with MiXCR. The repertoire holds tens of thousands of distinct CDR3 sequences, with 95% to 96% as singletons. Sequencing was done on a sample of CD8+ T cells from PBMCs. The origin of this receptor is a human donor with Susac syndrome. The rearrangement uses TRBV2 and TRBJ2-1; D may be TRBD1 (6 bases). The CDR3 loop reads CASSEGSAGESHNEQFF. The CDR3 DNA is TGTGCCAGCAGTGAAGGGTCGGCAGGGGAGTCCCACAATGAGCAGTTCTTC.